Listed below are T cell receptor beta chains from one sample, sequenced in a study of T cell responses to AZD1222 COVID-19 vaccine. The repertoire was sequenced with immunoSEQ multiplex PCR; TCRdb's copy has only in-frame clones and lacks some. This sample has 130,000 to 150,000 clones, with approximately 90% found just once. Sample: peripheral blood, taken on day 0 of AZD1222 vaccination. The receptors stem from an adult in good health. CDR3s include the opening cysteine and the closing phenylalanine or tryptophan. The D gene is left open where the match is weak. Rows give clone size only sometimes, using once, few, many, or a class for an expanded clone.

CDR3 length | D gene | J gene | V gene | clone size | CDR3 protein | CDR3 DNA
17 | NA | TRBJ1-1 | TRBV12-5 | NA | CASGLVIRGSKNTEAFF | TGTGCTAGTGGTTTGGTAATTCGGGGGTCGAAGAACACTGAAGCTTTCTTT
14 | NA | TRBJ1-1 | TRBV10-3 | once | CAIRVLQGKTEAFF | TGTGCCATCAGAGTACTACAGGGTAAAACTGAAGCTTTCTTT
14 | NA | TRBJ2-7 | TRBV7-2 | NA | CASSLRVSGYEQYF | TGTGCCAGCAGCCTCAGGGTTTCTGGCTACGAGCAGTACTTC
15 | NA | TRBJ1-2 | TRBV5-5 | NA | CASSLGQVRGYGYTF | TGTGCCAGCAGCTTGGGGCAGGTCCGGGGCTATGGCTACACCTTC
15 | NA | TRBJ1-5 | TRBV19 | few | CASSPTKGSNQPQHF | TGTGCCAGTAGCCCGACGAAGGGTAGCAATCAGCCCCAGCATTTT
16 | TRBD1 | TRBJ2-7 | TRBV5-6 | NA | CASSLAGGQGAYEQYF | TGTGCCAGCAGCTTGGCCGGGGGACAGGGGGCCTACGAGCAGTACTTC
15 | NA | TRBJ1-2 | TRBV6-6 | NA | CASWGTSPTDIGYTF | TGTGCCAGCTGGGGGACGTCTCCGACCGATATCGGCTACACCTTC
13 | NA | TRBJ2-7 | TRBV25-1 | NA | CASSEYKGPPSQF | TGTGCCAGCAGTGAATATAAGGGACCGCCTAGTCAGTTC
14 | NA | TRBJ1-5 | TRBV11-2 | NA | CASSSQGGNQPQHF | TGTGCCAGCAGCTCGCAGGGAGGCAATCAGCCCCAGCATTTT
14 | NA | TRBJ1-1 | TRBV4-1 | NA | CASSPEDSNTEAFF | TGCGCCAGCAGCCCCGAGGACAGTAACACTGAAGCTTTCTTT
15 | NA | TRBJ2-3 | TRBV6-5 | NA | CASSRGQKHTDTQYF | TGTGCCAGCAGCCGAGGACAGAAACACACAGATACGCAGTATTTT
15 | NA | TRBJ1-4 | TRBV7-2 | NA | CASSLVLGTNEKLFF | TGTGCCAGCAGCTTAGTGTTGGGGACTAATGAAAAACTGTTTTTT
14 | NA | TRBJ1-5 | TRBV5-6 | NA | CASSLLRNNQPQHF | TGTGCCAGCAGCTTGCTCAGGAACAATCAGCCCCAGCATTTT
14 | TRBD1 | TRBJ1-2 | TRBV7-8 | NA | CASSSDRGDYGYTF | TGTGCCAGCAGCTCGGACAGGGGGGACTATGGCTACACCTTC
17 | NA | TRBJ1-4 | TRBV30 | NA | CAWSVRPYRSTNEKLFF | TGTGCCTGGAGTGTACGACCCTATAGGTCAACTAATGAAAAACTGTTTTTT
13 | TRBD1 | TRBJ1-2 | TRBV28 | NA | CASSLDRVQGYTF | TGTGCCAGCAGTTTGGACAGGGTACAGGGCTACACCTTC
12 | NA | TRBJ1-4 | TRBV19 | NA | CASRRANEKLFF | TGTGCCAGTCGGAGGGCTAATGAAAAACTGTTTTTT
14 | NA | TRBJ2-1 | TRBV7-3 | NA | CASSLRGDGNEQFF | TGTGCCAGCAGCTTAAGGGGCGACGGCAATGAGCAGTTCTTC
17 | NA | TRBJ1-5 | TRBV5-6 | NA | CASSFRIGLGANQPQHF | TGTGCCAGCAGCTTCCGAATAGGACTAGGGGCGAACCAGCCCCAGCATTTT
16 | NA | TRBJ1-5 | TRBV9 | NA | CASSVTLKGGSQPQHF | TGTGCCAGCAGCGTAACCCTCAAGGGGGGGAGTCAGCCCCAGCATTTT
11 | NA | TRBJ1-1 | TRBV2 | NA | CANLRGTEAFF | TGTGCCAACCTTCGTGGCACTGAAGCTTTCTTT
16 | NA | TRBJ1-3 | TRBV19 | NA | CASSIVRSRSGNTIYF | TGTGCCAGTAGTATAGTCCGGAGCCGCTCTGGAAACACCATATATTTT
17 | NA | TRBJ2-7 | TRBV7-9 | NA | CASSEGTPLFPRYEQYF | TGTGCCAGCAGCGAAGGGACTCCGCTCTTCCCCCGCTACGAGCAGTACTTC
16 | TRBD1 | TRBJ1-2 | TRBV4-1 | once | CASSQAGQGGYGGYTF | TGCGCCAGCAGCCAAGCGGGACAGGGAGGTTATGGTGGCTACACCTTC
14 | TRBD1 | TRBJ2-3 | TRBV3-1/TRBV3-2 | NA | CASSRDRITDTQYF | TGTGCCAGCAGCCGGGACAGGATCACAGATACGCAGTATTTT
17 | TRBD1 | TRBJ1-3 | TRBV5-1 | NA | CASSFFGQGSLPNTIYF | TGCGCCAGCAGCTTCTTCGGACAGGGAAGTCTACCAAACACCATATATTTT
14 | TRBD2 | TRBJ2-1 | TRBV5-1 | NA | CASSATGTRDEQFF | TGCGCCAGCAGCGCGACCGGGACTAGGGATGAGCAGTTCTTC
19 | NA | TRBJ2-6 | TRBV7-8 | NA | CASSLGEPGLLSGANVLTF | TGTGCCAGCAGCTTAGGGGAGCCGGGACTCCTCTCTGGGGCCAACGTCCTGACTTTC
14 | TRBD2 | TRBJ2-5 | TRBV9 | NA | CASSTGLAEETQYF | TGTGCCAGCAGCACCGGACTAGCGGAAGAGACCCAGTACTTC
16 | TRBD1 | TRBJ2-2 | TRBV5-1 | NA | CASSYGQGANTGELFF | TGCGCCAGCAGCTACGGACAGGGGGCAAACACCGGGGAGCTGTTTTTT
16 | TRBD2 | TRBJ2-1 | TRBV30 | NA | CAWSASGVTSYNEQFF | TGTGCCTGGAGTGCCAGCGGGGTGACCTCCTACAATGAGCAGTTCTTC
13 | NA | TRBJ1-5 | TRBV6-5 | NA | CASPGEGNQPQHF | TGTGCCAGTCCGGGGGAGGGGAATCAGCCCCAGCATTTT
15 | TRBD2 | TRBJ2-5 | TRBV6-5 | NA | CASSYTPGGRKTQYF | TGTGCCAGCAGTTACACCCCTGGCGGGAGGAAGACCCAGTACTTC
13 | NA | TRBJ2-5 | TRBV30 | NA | CAWSGQIQETQYF | TGTGCCTGGAGTGGTCAGATCCAAGAGACCCAGTACTTC
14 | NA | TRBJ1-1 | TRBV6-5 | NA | CASRTGGPNTEAFF | TGTGCCAGCAGAACAGGTGGCCCGAACACTGAAGCTTTCTTT
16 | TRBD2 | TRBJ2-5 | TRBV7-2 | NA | CASSLRSGSPQETQYF | TGTGCCAGCAGCTTAAGAAGCGGGAGTCCCCAAGAGACCCAGTACTTC
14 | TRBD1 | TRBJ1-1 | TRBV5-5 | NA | CASSLGQGVTEAFF | TGTGCCAGCAGCTTGGGACAGGGGGTCACTGAAGCTTTCTTT
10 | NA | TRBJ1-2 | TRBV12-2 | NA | CAVTGPGYTF | TGTGCAGTAACAGGGCCGGGCTACACCTTC
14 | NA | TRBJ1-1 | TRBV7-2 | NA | CASSQTGLNTEAFF | TGTGCCAGCAGCCAGACAGGACTGAACACTGAAGCTTTCTTT
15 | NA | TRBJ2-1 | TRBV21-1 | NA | CASSKPAGEIDEQFF | TGTGCCAGCAGCAAACCCGCGGGGGAGATCGATGAGCAGTTCTTC
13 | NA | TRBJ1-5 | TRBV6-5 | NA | CASGRGANQPQHF | TGTGCCAGCGGCCGCGGGGCCAATCAGCCCCAGCATTTT
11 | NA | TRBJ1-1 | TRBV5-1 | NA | CATYSGTEAFF | TGCGCCACCTACTCGGGCACTGAAGCTTTCTTT